These 24 T cell receptor beta chains were sequenced from one sample in a study of T cell responses to AZD1222 COVID-19 vaccine. Data came from immunoSEQ multiplex PCR; TCRdb stores just in-frame clones and leaves some out. The sample carries roughly 95,000 clones, roughly 90% recorded once. The sample was peripheral blood, taken on day 0 of AZD1222 vaccination. The source of these receptors is an adult in good health.

The chain uses TRBV28 and TRBJ1-1; unclear D gene. This CDR3 comprises 14 residues. The V end was cut by 3 bases, the J end by 2 bases, with 10 bases between. Germline V CDR1 and CDR2: MDHEN, SYDVKM. CDR3 sequence reads: CASSLTAPNTEAFF. The CDR3 DNA reads as TGTGCCAGCAGTTTGACGGCCCCTAACACTGAAGCTTTCTTT. Filled out from reference TRBV28 and TRBJ1-1, the complete variable domain reads DVKVTQSSRYLVKRTGEKVFLECVQDMDHENMFWYRQDPGLGLRLIYFSYDVKMKEKGDIPEGYSVSREKKERFSLILESASTNQTSMYLCASSLTAPNTEAFFGQGTRLTVV.

This chain connects TRBV4-1 to TRBJ1-4; possible D gene TRBD1, 5 bases. Germline CDR1 and CDR2: MGHRA and YSYEKL. The CDR3 runs to 17 residues. V was cut by 0 bases and J by 3 bases, with 14 bases left in between. The CDR3 nucleotides are TGCGCCAGCAGCCAAGAAACAGGAGGAGCACCTAATGAAAAACTGTTTTTT. Translation: CASSQETGGAPNEKLFF.

This clone was seen a handful of times. The chain's CDR3 is CASSTQGAVQPQHF. DNA for the CDR3: TGTGCCAGCAGTACCCAGGGGGCGGTCCAGCCCCAGCATTTT. This chain joins TRBV6-2 or TRBV6-3 and TRBJ1-5; 8 nucleotides match TRBD1. The CDR3 covers 14 residues. CDR1 MNHEY and CDR2 SVGEGT come from the germline V gene. Germline trimming cut 5 bases from V and 7 bases from J; bases unmatched to any gene: 7.

There are a few counts of this clone. The chain's CDR3 is CASSLRSDTFYGYTF. CDR3 DNA sequence: TGTGCCAGCAGCTTACGTTCCGACACCTTCTATGGCTACACCTTC. The chain recombines TRBV7-9 with TRBJ1-2; no clear D gene. CDR3 size: 15 residues. V gave up 2 bases and J gave up 4 bases, with 14 bases separating them. Germline V lookup: CDR1 SEHNR, CDR2 FQNEAQ (reference sequence).

This sequence joins TRBV28 and TRBJ2-3; no firm D call. Trimming took 7 bases from V and 8 from J, leaving 22 bases between them. Germline values: CDR1 MDHEN, CDR2 SYDVKM. CDR3 length: 15 amino acids. CDR3 loop: CASTLKADHQPTQYF. The CDR3 region has the DNA TGTGCCAGCACCCTGAAGGCGGATCACCAACCTACGCAGTATTTT.

The V gene is TRBV30, the J gene TRBJ1-6; D is possibly TRBD1 (5 bases). V lost 0 bases, J lost 6 bases, and 12 bases lay in between. The CDR3 consists of 15 residues. Germline V lookup: CDR1 GTSNPN, CDR2 SVGIG (reference sequence). The CDR3 DNA reads as TGTGCCTGGAGTGTACGTAATCAGGGTAATTCACCCCTCCACTTT. It translates to CAWSVRNQGNSPLHF.

J is TRBJ1-2 and V is TRBV18; TRBD1 is a possible D gene (5 bases). Germline CDR1 reads KGHSH; CDR2 reads LQKENI. This CDR3 region has 15 residues. Trimming shortened V by 1 base and J by 5 bases, and 14 bases separated the two germline ends. The CDR3 reads CASSPRAGTLYGYTF. CDR3 nucleotides: TGTGCCAGCTCACCACGGGCAGGGACGCTGTATGGCTACACCTTC.

The V and J genes are TRBV2 and TRBJ1-5, with 8 bases lining up with TRBD1. Germline V CDR1 and CDR2: SNHLY, FYNNEI. The CDR3 is 15 amino acids. Trimming at V came to 6 bases and at J to 6 bases, leaving 10 bases not matched to a gene. The CDR3 bases are TGTGCCAGCAGGACAGGGGAAGGGGTTTTTCAGCCCCAGCATTTT. It yields the protein CASRTGEGVFQPQHF.

The chain carries TRBV24-1 and TRBJ2-3; tentatively, D is TRBD1 (5 bases). Trimming took off 2 bases at V and 0 bases at J, with 11 bases between the two ends. Germline V lookup: CDR1 KGHDR, CDR2 SFDVKD. CDR3 size: 16 residues. The CDR3 loop reads CATSDSPGSSTDTQYF. The CDR3 nucleotides are TGTGCCACCAGTGATTCCCCAGGGTCCAGCACAGATACGCAGTATTTT.

This rearrangement joins TRBV5-4 to TRBJ1-6; no firm D call. The ends were cut back, 0 bases at V and 5 bases at J, with 9 bases in the middle. This CDR3 contains 15 residues. Germline loops: CDR1 SGHNT, CDR2 YYREEE (reference sequence). CDR3 sequence (DNA): TGTGCCAGCAGCTTGGCGAGACTTCATAATTCACCCCTCCACTTT. This gives the protein CASSLARLHNSPLHF.

V usage is TRBV6-5 and J usage is TRBJ1-2; 7 positions match TRBD1. Germline lookup yields CDR1 MNHEY and CDR2 SVGAGI. The CDR3 has 14 amino acids. V shed 6 bases and J 8 bases; nucleotides not matched to a gene: 12. The CDR3 sequence is CASRPSRGSLGYTF. In DNA form, the CDR3 reads TGTGCCAGCAGGCCGTCCAGGGGGAGCCTCGGCTACACCTTC.

In its sample, this clone was seen a few times. The CDR3 region is CASSDDGTGLRGYTF. As DNA, the CDR3 is TGTGCCAGCAGTGACGACGGGACAGGTTTGCGAGGCTACACCTTC. V gene TRBV6-4 combines with J gene TRBJ1-2; 8 bases map to TRBD1. Trimming at V came to 2 bases and at J to 8 bases, leaving 10 bases not matched to a gene. CDR3 length equals 15 residues. Germline CDR1 is MRHNA and CDR2 is SNTAGT.

The chain is built from TRBV9 and TRBJ1-5; D is undetermined. The V and J ends lost 1 base and 3 bases respectively, with 5 bases between them. Germline V gene lookup returns CDR1 SGDLS and CDR2 YYNGEE. The CDR3 loop spans 13 amino acids. The CDR3 coding sequence is TGTGCCAGCAGCGTAAGAGACAATCAGCCCCAGCATTTT. It translates to CASSVRDNQPQHF.

V usage is TRBV19 and J usage is TRBJ1-2; D possibly corresponds to TRBD1 (5 bases). V lost 6 bases to trimming and J lost 0 bases, with 14 bases between them. The CDR3 consists of 15 residues. Germline CDR1 reads LNHDA; CDR2 reads SQIVND (reference sequence). The CDR3 loop reads CASSNQGIANYGYTF. The CDR3 DNA is TGTGCCAGTAGCAACCAGGGAATAGCTAACTATGGCTACACCTTC.

This clone was detected a few times. The rearrangement joins TRBV19 to TRBJ1-4, with 9 bases fitting TRBD1. The CDR3 contains 13 residues. The V and J ends lost 9 bases and 5 bases, in that order; junction bases with no gene match: 4. The germline V gene encodes CDR1 LNHDA and CDR2 SQIVND (reference sequence). As DNA, the CDR3 is TGTGCCAGCAGGGACAGGGTCAATGAAAAACTGTTTTTT. This encodes CASRDRVNEKLFF.

The CDR3 DNA follows: TGTGCCAGCAGCCAAGATCAGGGTCCCTATAGCAATCAGCCCCAGCATTTT. Its translation: CASSQDQGPYSNQPQHF. The rearrangement uses TRBV3-1 (or the pseudogene TRBV3-2) and TRBJ1-5; a possible D gene is TRBD1 (5 bases). V was pared by 0 bases and J by 0 bases, with 12 bases between. The CDR3 covers 17 residues. Germline CDR1 is LGHDT and CDR2 is YNNKEL (reference sequence).

V is TRBV24-1 and J is TRBJ1-2; D possibly corresponds to TRBD1 (6 bases). The germline V gene has CDR1 KGHDR and CDR2 SFDVKD. V dropped 4 bases and J dropped 4 bases, with 12 bases sitting between them. The CDR3 sequence is 14 residues long. DNA for the CDR3: TGTGCCACCAGTGAGTCAGGGGATAGCTATGGCTACACCTTC. This encodes CATSESGDSYGYTF.

The V gene is TRBV5-4, the J gene TRBJ2-5; D remains unclear. The CDR3 totals 13 residues. The V and J ends lost 0 bases and 1 base respectively, with 4 bases between them. Germline CDR1 and CDR2: SGHNT and YYREEE (reference sequence). The CDR3 coding sequence is TGTGCCAGCAGCTTGGAGCCCCAAGAGACCCAGTACTTC. It is translated as CASSLEPQETQYF.

The chain uses TRBV18 and TRBJ1-6; 9 bases are a match to TRBD1. CDR3 length: 18 residues. The junction had 19 bases not matched to a gene; V was cut back by 3 bases and J by 13 bases. CDR1 KGHSH and CDR2 LQKENI come from the germline V gene. The CDR3 is CASSPVGTGIQHYRPLHF. CDR3 nucleotides: TGTGCCAGCTCACCGGTTGGGACAGGGATTCAACATTATAGGCCCCTCCACTTT.

CDR3 loop: CAISEIRATGELFF. The CDR3 DNA reads as TGTGCCATCAGTGAGATCAGGGCAACCGGGGAGCTGTTTTTT. J is TRBJ2-2 and V is TRBV10-3; possibly TRBD1 for D (5 bases). With 2 bases removed from V and 5 bases from J, the gap between germline ends came to 9 bases. The length of the CDR3 is 14 residues. The germline gives CDR1 ENHRY, CDR2 SYGVKD.

This clone has a single count. The chain joins TRBV18 to TRBJ1-5; D uncertain. This CDR3 comprises 13 residues. The germline V gene encodes CDR1 KGHSH and CDR2 LQKENI. The V gene lost 1 base and the J gene lost 6 bases, with 7 bases spanning the gap. The CDR3 nucleotides read TGTGCCAGCTCACCACAGCATTCTCAGCCCCAGCATTTT. This encodes CASSPQHSQPQHF.

The chain is built from TRBV2 and TRBJ1-6, with no clear D. The ends were cut back, 6 bases at V and 7 bases at J, with 16 bases in the middle. The CDR3 has 15 residues. Germline values: CDR1 SNHLY, CDR2 FYNNEI. CDR3 residues: CASSPLKHVNSPLHF. The CDR3 bases are TGTGCCAGCAGCCCCCTTAAACATGTCAATTCACCCCTCCACTTT.

V is TRBV3-1 (or the pseudogene TRBV3-2) and J is TRBJ2-2; TRBD2 agrees at 11 bases. CDR1 and CDR2 (germline): LGHDT, YNNKEL (reference sequence). V dropped 1 base and J dropped 6; count of bases not matched to a gene: 4. The length of the CDR3 is 16 residues. DNA of the CDR3: TGTGCCAGCAGCCAAGTGGGGACTAGCGGACCCGGGGAGCTGTTTTTT. Residues: CASSQVGTSGPGELFF.

In this sample, this clone turned up once. V is TRBV2 and J is TRBJ1-1; D not certain. V lost 2 bases to trimming and J lost 5 bases, with 9 bases between them. The CDR3 loop spans 13 amino acids. Per germline, CDR1 SNHLY and CDR2 FYNNEI. The CDR3 region is CASSERQLTEAFF. CDR3 DNA: TGTGCCAGCAGTGAACGGCAGTTAACTGAAGCTTTCTTT.